The next 18 T cell receptor beta chains were all read from a single sample in a study of blood T cell repertoires in COVID-19. The repertoire was sequenced with immunoSEQ multiplex PCR; TCRdb's copy has only in-frame clones and lacks some. The sample has around 360,000 clones, approximately 84% seen once. Sequenced: PBMCs or T cells enriched from blood (not recorded which). The receptors derive from a woman aged 30 to 39 who had recovered from COVID-19.

V and J are TRBV27 and TRBJ2-1; no clear D gene. Trimming removed 2 bases at V and 5 bases at J, with 7 bases between. Germline CDR1 reads MNHEY; CDR2 reads SMNVEV (reference sequence). The CDR3 is made up of 13 amino acids. The CDR3 nucleotides are TGTGCCAGCAGTTTAGGCTTCAACAATGAGCAGTTCTTC. Protein sequence: CASSLGFNNEQFF.

V and J are TRBV21-1 and TRBJ2-1; the tabulated D call, TRBD2, remains unverified against the DNA. TRBV21-1 is designated a pseudogene. The CDR3 runs to 17 residues. The DNA for the CDR3 is TGTGCCAGCAGCACACCTGCAACCGGAGTGATTGGCAATGAGCAGTTCTTC. Translating gives CASSTPATGVIGNEQFF.

V usage is TRBV12-1 and J usage is TRBJ1-1. TRBV12-1 is given as a pseudogene. The CDR3 is 17 residues long. The CDR3 region has the DNA TGTGCCAGCAGCTTTCGGGAGGGGCCGCCTATGAACACTGAAGCTTTCTTT. Translation gives CASSFREGPPMNTEAFF.

The chain carries TRBV28 and TRBJ1-1; the match to TRBD1 covers 11 bases. The germline CDR1 and CDR2 sequences are MDHEN and SYDVKM. This CDR3 is built from 16 residues. Germline trimming cut 1 base from V and 4 bases from J; bases unmatched to any gene: 5. CDR3 in DNA: TGTGCCAGCAGTTTATTGTCCGGGACAGGGGGCACTGAAGCTTTCTTT. The encoded protein is CASSLLSGTGGTEAFF. The full variable domain, with the rest looked up from reference TRBV28 and TRBJ1-1, is DVKVTQSSRYLVKRTGEKVFLECVQDMDHENMFWYRQDPGLGLRLIYFSYDVKMKEKGDIPEGYSVSREKKERFSLILESASTNQTSMYLCASSLLSGTGGTEAFFGQGTRLTVV.

The V call is TRBV29-1, the J call TRBJ1-5, with unresolved D. Deletions cut 1 base from V and 5 bases from J, with 6 bases between. Germline CDR1 SQVTM, CDR2 ANQGSEA. The CDR3 is 12 residues long. CDR3 residues: CSVEGLYQPQHF. The CDR3 coding sequence is TGCAGCGTTGAAGGTTTATATCAGCCCCAGCATTTT.

The V and J genes are TRBV30 and TRBJ1-2, with 8 bases identical to TRBD1. The CDR3 runs 13 residues. Germline V gives CDR1 GTSNPN, CDR2 SVGIG (reference sequence). The V segment lost 4 bases and the J segment 6 bases; nucleotides outside the gene matches: 7. CDR3 residues: CAWTGGAYHGYTF. The CDR3 nucleotides read TGTGCCTGGACAGGGGGCGCATACCATGGCTACACCTTC.

This sequence joins TRBV11-2 and TRBJ2-1; possible D gene TRBD1, 6 bases. Trimming removed 5 bases from V and 4 bases from J, with 18 bases in between. The CDR3 is made up of 16 amino acids. Germline CDR1 SGHAT, CDR2 FQNNGV. CDR3 in DNA: TGTGCCAGCAGCCGCATCTTGACAGGACAATACAATGAGCAGTTCTTC. Translation: CASSRILTGQYNEQFF.

The rearrangement links TRBV9 to TRBJ1-3; 11 nucleotides match TRBD1. The ends lost 3 bases at V and 4 bases at J; junction bases unmatched: 6. Looked up from germline, CDR1 is SGDLS and CDR2 is YYNGEE. The CDR3 is 16 amino acids. CDR3 in amino acids: CASSASGQGVGNTIYF. CDR3 in DNA: TGTGCCAGCAGCGCTTCGGGACAGGGGGTCGGAAACACCATATATTTT.

The chain combines TRBV5-1 with TRBJ1-4, with D tentatively TRBD1 (6 bases). CDR3 length equals 15 residues. Germline V gene lookup returns CDR1 SGHRS and CDR2 YFSETQ. V was cut by 4 bases and J by 6 bases, with 16 bases left in between. The DNA for the CDR3 is TGCGCCAGCAGCGCTAACTCAGGGGAGTATGAAAAACTGTTTTTT. This translates into CASSANSGEYEKLFF.

A note on this clone: This CDR3 is also generated by other DNA sequences in the sample. The chain is built from TRBV28 and TRBJ2-7; 10 bases fit TRBD2. Germline trimming cut 5 bases from V and 2 bases from J; bases unmatched to any gene: 6. Germline assignment: CDR1 MDHEN and CDR2 SYDVKM. The CDR3 contains 15 residues. The CDR3 spells CASSLWTSGTYEQYF. CDR3 coding DNA: TGTGCCAGCAGTCTGTGGACTAGCGGAACCTACGAGCAGTACTTC.

V gene TRBV2 combines with J gene TRBJ1-6, with D possibly TRBD1 on 6 matching bases. CDR3 size: 12 residues. Between the trimmed V and J ends, which lost 6 bases and 7 bases, there was a span of 7 bases. CDR1 is SNHLY and CDR2 is FYNNEI in the germline V gene. The CDR3, as DNA: TGTGCCAGCAGGCAGGGGAATTCACCCCTCCACTTT. This codes for CASRQGNSPLHF. The variable domain in full, completed from reference TRBV2 and TRBJ1-6, reads EPEVTQTPSHQVTQMGQEVILRCVPISNHLYFYWYRQILGQKVEFLVSFYNNEISEKSEIFDDQFSVERPDGSNFTLKIRSTKLEDSAMYFCASRQGNSPLHFGNGTRLTVT.

Note on this clone: The junction differs from germline at one of its ends, possibly a read error. The chain joins TRBV10-3 to TRBJ2-2, with D unclear. The germline V gene encodes CDR1 ENHRY and CDR2 SYGVKD. This CDR3 has 15 residues. The CDR3 protein is CAISESPGNTGELFF. The CDR3 DNA reads TGTGCTATCAGTGAGTCTCCGGGGAACACCGGGGAGCTGTTTTTT.

A few counts support this clone. V and J are TRBV29-1 and TRBJ1-2; D perhaps matches TRBD1 (6 bases). Trimming removed 7 bases at V and 8 bases at J, with 20 bases between. The V gene's germline CDR1 is SQVTM and CDR2 ANQGSEA. The CDR3 is 13 amino acids. The CDR3 DNA reads TGCAGCGCCCCGGACAGCAGCTATCAGGGCTACACCTTC. Its translation: CSAPDSSYQGYTF.

This clone was detected ten times or more. The genes are TRBV27 and TRBJ2-3; TRBD1 is a possible D gene (5 bases). Deletions cut 6 bases from V and 5 bases from J, with 9 bases between. The length of the CDR3 is 12 residues. Germline V gives CDR1 MNHEY, CDR2 SMNVEV (reference sequence). The CDR3 DNA reads TGTGCCAGCAGGGGGCTGGGAGATACGCAGTATTTT. This codes for CASRGLGDTQYF.

V gene TRBV7-9 combines with J gene TRBJ1-1; D is undetermined. V lost 5 bases to trimming and J lost 1 base, with 11 bases between them. The CDR3 runs to 14 residues. Germline lookup yields CDR1 SEHNR and CDR2 FQNEAQ (reference sequence). CDR3: CASSPPGSNTEAFF. CDR3 DNA sequence: TGTGCCAGCAGCCCTCCGGGATCGAACACTGAAGCTTTCTTT.

The rearrangement uses TRBV2 and TRBJ1-1, with 7 bases fitting TRBD1. V lost 7 bases to trimming and J lost 1 base; unmatched junction nucleotides: 3. Germline CDR1 is SNHLY and CDR2 is FYNNEI. This CDR3 has 13 amino acids. DNA for the CDR3: TGTGCCAGCAAAAGGGGGCAGAACACTGAAGCTTTCTTT. Its translation: CASKRGQNTEAFF.

The V gene is TRBV5-4, the J gene TRBJ1-6; a weak D match, TRBD1 (5 bases). This CDR3 is built from 15 residues. V lost 2 bases and J 7 bases, leaving 13 bases between the germline ends. Germline CDR1 reads SGHNT; CDR2 reads YYREEE (reference sequence). CDR3 in amino acids: CASSFRGTLNSPLHF. The DNA of the CDR3 is TGTGCCAGCAGCTTCCGGGGGACCTTGAATTCACCCCTCCACTTT.

A single count supports this clone. The chain combines TRBV21-1 with TRBJ2-4; TRBD1 is the table's D call, not checked against the DNA. TRBV21-1 is a pseudogene locus. The CDR3 has 15 residues. DNA of the CDR3: TGTGCCAGCAGCAAGCTCCGGGACACCAAAAACATTCAGTACTTC. Translating it yields CASSKLRDTKNIQYF.